Shown below are 4 T cell receptor beta chains from a single sample sequenced in a study of CD8 T cells in ankylosing spondylitis. TCRdb re-derived calls from the 5' RACE reads in MiXCR, one entry per CDR3 protein. The repertoire holds over 75,000 distinct CDR3 sequences, about 9% seen once, with roughly 4.6% in the top ten. The sequenced material came from blood, either unsorted or a sorted T cell fraction (not recorded which). Source of these receptors: a male donor with ankylosing spondylitis or in good health (not recorded which).

About this clonotype itself: This sequence may be a read error, since a much larger clone differs from it by one base. J is TRBJ2-3 and V is TRBV5-1; 12 bases agree with TRBD1. Looked up from germline, CDR1 is SGHRS and CDR2 is YFSETQ. J lost 4 bases, V lost 1 base, and 7 bases had no gene match. The CDR3 is 17 amino acids. As DNA, the CDR3 is TGCGCCAGCAGCTTGACTACCGGGACAGGGGGCGCAGATACGCAGTATTTT. This translates into CASSLTTGTGGADTQYF.

The chain uses TRBV27 and TRBJ2-7; D is perhaps TRBD2 (6 bases). V was clipped by 5 bases and J by 5 bases, with 16 bases between them. CDR1 and CDR2 (germline): MNHEY, SMNVEV (reference sequence). CDR3 length equals 14 residues. CDR3 in amino acids: CASSPSPGSHEQYF. The DNA of the CDR3 is TGTGCCAGCAGTCCCTCCCCCGGGAGTCACGAGCAGTACTTC.

This clonotype occurred many times. This sequence joins TRBV5-1 and TRBJ1-1, with D possibly TRBD1 on 6 matching bases. Germline lookup yields CDR1 SGHRS and CDR2 YFSETQ. This CDR3 comprises 14 residues. The V gene lost 0 bases and the J gene lost 6 bases, with 12 bases spanning the gap. The CDR3 here is CASSLDRAEAEAFF. CDR3 bases: TGCGCCAGCAGCTTGGACAGGGCGGAGGCTGAAGCTTTCTTT. The full variable domain, rest sourced from reference TRBV5-1 and TRBJ1-1, is KAGVTQTPRYLIKTRGQQVTLSCSPISGHRSVSWYQQTPGQGLQFLFEYFSETQRNKGNFPGRFSGRQFSNSRSEMNVSTLELGDSALYLCASSLDRAEAEAFFGQGTRLTVV.

This clonotype was counted at least ten times. The chain has TRBV4-1 and TRBJ2-7, with 9 bases that match TRBD1. Trimming removed 1 base from V and 4 bases from J; junction bases left unmatched: 8. Germline CDR1 MGHRA, CDR2 YSYEKL. The CDR3 contains 16 residues. CDR3 residues: CASSQASGTGRYEQYF. The CDR3 nucleotides read TGCGCCAGCAGCCAAGCTTCCGGGACAGGGCGATACGAGCAGTACTTC.